This T cell receptor beta chain is drawn from a study of OX40 agonist ivuxolimab in advanced cancers. Blood draws occurred at baseline, cycle 4 day 1, and cycle 7 day 1. To note about this clone: Its antigen is undetermined.

General study findings and limits: Some patients who did not respond also had low normalized T-cell clonal expansion.

TCRdb keeps only in-frame clones here, not all; method: immunoSEQ multiplex PCR. Of roughly 150,000 clones detected, 85% to 95% appear once; the ten largest clones hold under 0.4%. This CDR3 contains 16 residues. The V gene's germline CDR1 is MRHNA and CDR2 SNTAGT. V was pared by 6 bases and J by 4 bases, with 8 bases of the junction left unmatched. V is TRBV6-4 and J is TRBJ2-6, with 8 bases identical to TRBD2. The clonotype originates from an adult with an advanced solid tumor such as melanoma, head and neck, liver or kidney cancer. This sample comprised CD4+ or CD8+ T cells sorted from blood, obtained in a trial of the OX40 agonist ivuxolimab. CDR3 amino acids: CASSPRGGAGANVLTF. The CDR3 DNA is TGTGCCAGCAGCCCCCGGGGGGGGGCCGGGGCCAACGTCCTGACTTTC.